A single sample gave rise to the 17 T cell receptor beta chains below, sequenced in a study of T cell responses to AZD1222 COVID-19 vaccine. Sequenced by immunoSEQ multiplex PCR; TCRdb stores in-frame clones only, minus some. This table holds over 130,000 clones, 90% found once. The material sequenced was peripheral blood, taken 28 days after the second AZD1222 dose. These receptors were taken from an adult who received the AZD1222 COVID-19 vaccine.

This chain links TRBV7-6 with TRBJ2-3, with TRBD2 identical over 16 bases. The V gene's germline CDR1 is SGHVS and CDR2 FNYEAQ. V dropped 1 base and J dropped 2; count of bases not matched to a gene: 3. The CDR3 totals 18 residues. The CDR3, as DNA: TGTGCCAGCAGCTTAGGGGGACTAGCGGGAGGGCCCACAGATACGCAGTATTTT. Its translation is CASSLGGLAGGPTDTQYF. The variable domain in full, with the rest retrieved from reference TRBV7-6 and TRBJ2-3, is GAGVSQSPRYKVTKRGQDVALRCDPISGHVSLYWYRQALGQGPEFLTYFNYEAQQDKSGLPNDRFSAERPEGSISTLTIQRTEQRDSAMYRCASSLGGLAGGPTDTQYFGPGTRLTVL.

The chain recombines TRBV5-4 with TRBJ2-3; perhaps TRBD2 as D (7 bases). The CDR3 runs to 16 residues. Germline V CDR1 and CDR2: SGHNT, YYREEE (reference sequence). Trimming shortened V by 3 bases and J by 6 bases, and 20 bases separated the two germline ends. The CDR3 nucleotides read TGTGCCAGCAGCTCTAGAGGGGGGGGGCGCATGGATACGCAGTATTTT. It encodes CASSSRGGGRMDTQYF.

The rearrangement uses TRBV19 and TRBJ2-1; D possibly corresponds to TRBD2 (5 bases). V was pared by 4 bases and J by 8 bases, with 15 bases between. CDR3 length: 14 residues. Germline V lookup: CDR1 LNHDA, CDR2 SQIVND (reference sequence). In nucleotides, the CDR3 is TGTGCCAGTAGTAAGCCGGGGATGCCCCATGAGCAGTTCTTC. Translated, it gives CASSKPGMPHEQFF.

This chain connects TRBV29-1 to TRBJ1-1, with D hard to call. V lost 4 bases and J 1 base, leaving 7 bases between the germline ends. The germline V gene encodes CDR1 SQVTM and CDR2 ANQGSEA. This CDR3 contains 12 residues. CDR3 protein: CSVAQGNTEAFF. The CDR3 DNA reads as TGCAGCGTTGCTCAAGGGAACACTGAAGCTTTCTTT.

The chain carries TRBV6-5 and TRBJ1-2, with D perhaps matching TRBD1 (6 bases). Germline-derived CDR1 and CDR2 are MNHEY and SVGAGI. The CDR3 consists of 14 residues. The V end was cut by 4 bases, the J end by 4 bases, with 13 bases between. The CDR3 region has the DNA TGTGCCAGCAGTTCTGGAGGGGGAAGCTATGGCTACACCTTC. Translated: CASSSGGGSYGYTF.

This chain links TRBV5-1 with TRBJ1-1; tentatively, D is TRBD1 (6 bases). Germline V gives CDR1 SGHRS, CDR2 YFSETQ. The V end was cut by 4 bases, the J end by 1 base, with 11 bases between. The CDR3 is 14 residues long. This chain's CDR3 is CASSRDTTNTEAFF. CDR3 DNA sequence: TGCGCCAGCAGCAGGGACACCACGAACACTGAAGCTTTCTTT.

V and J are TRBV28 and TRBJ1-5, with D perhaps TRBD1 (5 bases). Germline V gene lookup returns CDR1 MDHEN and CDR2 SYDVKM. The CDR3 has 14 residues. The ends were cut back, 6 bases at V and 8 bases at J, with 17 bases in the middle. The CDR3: CASRPARVMEPQHF. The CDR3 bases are TGTGCCAGCAGACCCGCCAGGGTCATGGAGCCCCAGCATTTT.

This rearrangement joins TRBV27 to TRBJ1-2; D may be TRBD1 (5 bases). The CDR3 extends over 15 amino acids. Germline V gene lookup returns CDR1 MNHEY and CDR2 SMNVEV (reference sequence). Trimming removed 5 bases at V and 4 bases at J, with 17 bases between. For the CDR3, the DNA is TGTGCCAGCAGTCCGGGCCAGGGTTTTTTCTATGGCTACACCTTC. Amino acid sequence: CASSPGQGFFYGYTF.

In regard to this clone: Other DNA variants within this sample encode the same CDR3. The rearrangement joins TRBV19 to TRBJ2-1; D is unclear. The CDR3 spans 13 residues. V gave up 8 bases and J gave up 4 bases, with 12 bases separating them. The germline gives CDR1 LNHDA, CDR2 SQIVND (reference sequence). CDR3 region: CASAGRPYNEQFF. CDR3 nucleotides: TGTGCCAGTGCTGGGCGGCCGTACAATGAGCAGTTCTTC.

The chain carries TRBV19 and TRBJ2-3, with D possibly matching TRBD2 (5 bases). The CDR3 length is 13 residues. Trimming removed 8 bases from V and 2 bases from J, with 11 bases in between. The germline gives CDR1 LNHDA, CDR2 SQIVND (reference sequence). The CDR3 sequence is CASSDLPTDTQYF. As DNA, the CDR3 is TGTGCCAGTTCGGACTTGCCCACAGATACGCAGTATTTT.

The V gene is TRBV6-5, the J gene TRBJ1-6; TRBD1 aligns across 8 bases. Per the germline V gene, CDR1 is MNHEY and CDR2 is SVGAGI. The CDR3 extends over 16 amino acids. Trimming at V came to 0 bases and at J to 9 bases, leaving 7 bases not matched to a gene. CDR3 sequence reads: CASSYSPTGESSPLHF. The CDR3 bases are TGTGCCAGCAGTTACTCGCCGACAGGGGAATCTTCACCCCTCCACTTT.

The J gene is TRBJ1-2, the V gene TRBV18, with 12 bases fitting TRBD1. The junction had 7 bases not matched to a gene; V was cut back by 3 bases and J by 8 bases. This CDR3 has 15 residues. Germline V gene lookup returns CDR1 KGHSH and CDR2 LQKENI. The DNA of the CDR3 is TGTGCCAGCTCACCGGAAGGGACAGGGGGCCGGGGCTACACCTTC. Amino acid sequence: CASSPEGTGGRGYTF.

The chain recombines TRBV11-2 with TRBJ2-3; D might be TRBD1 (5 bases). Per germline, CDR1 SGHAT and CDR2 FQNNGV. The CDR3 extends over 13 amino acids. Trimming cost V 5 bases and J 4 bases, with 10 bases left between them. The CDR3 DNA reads TGTGCCAGCAGCGTTGGGGCCGCAGATACGCAGTATTTT. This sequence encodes CASSVGAADTQYF.

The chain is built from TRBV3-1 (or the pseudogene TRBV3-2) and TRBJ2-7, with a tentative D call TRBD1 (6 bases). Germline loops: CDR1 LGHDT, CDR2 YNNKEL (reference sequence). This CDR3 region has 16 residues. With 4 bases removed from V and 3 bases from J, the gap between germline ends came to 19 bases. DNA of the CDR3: TGTGCCAGCAGCCCCCGACAGGCAACGAGGAACTACGAGCAGTACTTC. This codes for CASSPRQATRNYEQYF.

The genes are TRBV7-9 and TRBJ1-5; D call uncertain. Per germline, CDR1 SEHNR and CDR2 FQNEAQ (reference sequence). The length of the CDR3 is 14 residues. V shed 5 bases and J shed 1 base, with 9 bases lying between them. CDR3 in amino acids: CASSDIGSNQPQHF. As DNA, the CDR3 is TGTGCCAGCAGCGATATCGGCAGCAATCAGCCCCAGCATTTT.

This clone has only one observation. This chain's CDR3 is CASSVGEGPNTGELFF. Written as DNA, the CDR3 is TGTGCCAGCAGCGTAGGCGAGGGTCCCAACACCGGGGAGCTGTTTTTT. The rearrangement joins TRBV9 to TRBJ2-2; D possibly corresponds to TRBD2 (5 bases). V gave up 0 bases and J gave up 2 bases, with 11 bases separating them. Per the germline V gene, CDR1 is SGDLS and CDR2 is YYNGEE. The CDR3 has 16 residues.

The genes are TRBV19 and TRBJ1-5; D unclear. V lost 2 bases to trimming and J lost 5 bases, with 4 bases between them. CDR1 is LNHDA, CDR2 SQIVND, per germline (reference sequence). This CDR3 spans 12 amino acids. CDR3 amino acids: CASSILDQPQHF. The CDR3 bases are TGTGCCAGTAGTATATTGGATCAGCCCCAGCATTTT.